This TCR beta chain was found in a study of cytomegalovirus exposure and HLA in healthy donors. Germline trimming cut 4 bases from V and 0 bases from J; bases unmatched to any gene: 12. This CDR3 has 19 amino acids. The V gene's germline CDR1 is SGHAT and CDR2 FQNNGV. Findings of the study overall: TCR sequences were mostly rare, though some public TCRs occurred in many donors.

Sequencing was performed with immunoSEQ multiplex PCR; in TCRdb, only in-frame clones are kept and a portion is missing. The sample lists 66,000 or so clones, approximately 97% seen once, with around 1.5% in the top ten. To note about this clone: What it binds is not known.

The genes are TRBV11-2 and TRBJ1-6; TRBD1 matches at 7 bases. The sequence was obtained from a woman aged 18-30 years in good health and CMV-seropositive. Sequenced input: PBMCs. CDR3 DNA: TGTGCCAGCAGCTACGCCCCCCGGGGGACAGACTCCTATAATTCACCCCTCCACTTT. This translates into CASSYAPRGTDSYNSPLHF. Full variable domain (remainder filled in from reference TRBV11-2 and TRBJ1-6): EAGVAQSPRYKIIEKRQSVAFWCNPISGHATLYWYQQILGQGPKLLIQFQNNGVVDDSQLPKDRFSAERLKGVDSTLKIQPAKLEDSAVYLCASSYAPRGTDSYNSPLHFGNGTRLTVT.